Described below is a single TCR beta chain sequence and its context. Its antigen is not known. These data are taken from a study of Ad26.COV2.S vaccination and SARS-CoV-2 variants. Whole-study context: Ad26.COV2.S was injected intramuscularly once or twice, 56 days apart. Points from the study as a whole: In vaccinated individuals, spike-specific CD8+ and CD4+ T cell responses reportedly displayed substantial breadth. Analytic work on TCR breadth and depth might have understated the full extent of total T cell responses.

The CDR3 covers 14 residues. The germline gives CDR1 SGHTS, CDR2 YDEGEE. Losses at the gene ends were 2 bases for V and 4 bases for J; bases not matched to a gene: 4. The table came from immunoSEQ multiplex PCR; TCRdb's copy has only in-frame clones and leaves some out. The table shows around 450,000 clones, with around 90% occurring only once. Treatment in this sample: roughly 19 received Ad26.COV2.S at low or high dose, single or two shots; about 5 received placebo; per-sample allocation not given. Each sample was drawn 63 days after the first injection (of vaccine or placebo). Sample: peripheral blood, taken in a trial of Ad26.COV2.S vaccine versus placebo. This chain joins TRBV5-8 and TRBJ2-7; TRBD1 matches 9 bases. This TCR was recovered from a person aged 18 to 65 who received the Ad26.COV2.S COVID-19 vaccine or a placebo. CDR3 region: CASSFRDRVYEQYF. The CDR3 nucleotides read TGTGCCAGCAGCTTCAGGGACAGGGTGTACGAGCAGTACTTC.